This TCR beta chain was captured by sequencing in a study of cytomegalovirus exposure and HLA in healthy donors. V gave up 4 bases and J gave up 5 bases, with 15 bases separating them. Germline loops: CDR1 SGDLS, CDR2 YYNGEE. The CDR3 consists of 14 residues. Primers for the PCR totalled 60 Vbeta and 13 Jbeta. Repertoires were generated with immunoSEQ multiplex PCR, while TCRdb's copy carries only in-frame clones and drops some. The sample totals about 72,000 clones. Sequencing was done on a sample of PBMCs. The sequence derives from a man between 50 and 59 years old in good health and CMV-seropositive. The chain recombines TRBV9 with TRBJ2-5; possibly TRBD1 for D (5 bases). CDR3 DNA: TGTGCCAGCAGCCCCCGTTCAGGGTCCGAGACCCAGTACTTC. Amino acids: CASSPRSGSETQYF.